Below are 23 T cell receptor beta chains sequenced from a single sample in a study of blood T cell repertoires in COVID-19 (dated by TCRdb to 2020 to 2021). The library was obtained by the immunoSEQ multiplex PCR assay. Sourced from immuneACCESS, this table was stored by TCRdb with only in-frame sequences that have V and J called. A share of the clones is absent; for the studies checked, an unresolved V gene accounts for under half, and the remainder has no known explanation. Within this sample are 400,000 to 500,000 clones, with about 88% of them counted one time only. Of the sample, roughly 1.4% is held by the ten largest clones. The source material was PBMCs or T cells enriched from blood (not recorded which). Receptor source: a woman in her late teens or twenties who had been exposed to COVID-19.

CDR3 amino acids: CASKGVRETQYF. Written as DNA, the CDR3 is TGTGCCAGCAAAGGGGTTCGGGAGACCCAGTACTTC. The rearrangement uses TRBV27 and TRBJ2-5, with a tentative D call TRBD1 (5 bases). Trimming stripped 7 bases from V and 5 bases from J, with 11 bases between. The CDR3 is 12 residues long. The germline gives CDR1 MNHEY, CDR2 SMNVEV (reference sequence).

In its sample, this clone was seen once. The CDR3 nucleotides are TGCAGTGCTGGGCTCTATGGCTACACCTTC. Translation: CSAGLYGYTF. The chain employs TRBV20-1 and TRBJ1-2; D is undetermined. Trimming stripped 5 bases from V and 4 bases from J, with 5 bases between. The CDR3 runs 10 residues. Germline V gene lookup returns CDR1 DFQATT and CDR2 SNEGSKA (reference sequence).

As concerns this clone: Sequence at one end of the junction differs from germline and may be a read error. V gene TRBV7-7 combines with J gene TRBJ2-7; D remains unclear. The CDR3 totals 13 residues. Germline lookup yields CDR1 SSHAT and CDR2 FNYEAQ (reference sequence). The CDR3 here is CASSLSGSREQYF. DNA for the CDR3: TGTGCTAGCAGCTTATCAGGTTCTCGCGAGCAGTACTTC.

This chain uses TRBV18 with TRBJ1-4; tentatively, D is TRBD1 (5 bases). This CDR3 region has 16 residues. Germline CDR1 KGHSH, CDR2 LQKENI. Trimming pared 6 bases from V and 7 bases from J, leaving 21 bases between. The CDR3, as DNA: TGTGCCAGCTCCTGGGGCCTCCCGGCCCTTCGTGAAAAACTGTTTTTT. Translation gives CASSWGLPALREKLFF. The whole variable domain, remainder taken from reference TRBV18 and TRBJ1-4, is NAGVMQNPRHLVRRRGQEARLRCSPMKGHSHVYWYRQLPEEGLKFMVYLQKENIIDESGMPKERFSAEFPKEGPSILRIQQVVRGDSAAYFCASSWGLPALREKLFFGSGTQLSVL.

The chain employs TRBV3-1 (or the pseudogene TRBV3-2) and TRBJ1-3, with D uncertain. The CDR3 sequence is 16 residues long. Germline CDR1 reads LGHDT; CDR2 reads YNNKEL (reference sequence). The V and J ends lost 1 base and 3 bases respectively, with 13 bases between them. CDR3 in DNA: TGTGCCAGCAGCCAAGCGCCGAGGGCTCATGGAAACACCATATATTTT. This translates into CASSQAPRAHGNTIYF.

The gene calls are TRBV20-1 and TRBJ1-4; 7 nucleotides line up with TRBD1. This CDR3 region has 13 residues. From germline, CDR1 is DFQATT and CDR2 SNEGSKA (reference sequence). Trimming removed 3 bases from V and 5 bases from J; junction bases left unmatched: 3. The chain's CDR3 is CSASWDRNEKLFF. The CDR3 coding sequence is TGCAGTGCTAGTTGGGACAGAAATGAAAAACTGTTTTTT.

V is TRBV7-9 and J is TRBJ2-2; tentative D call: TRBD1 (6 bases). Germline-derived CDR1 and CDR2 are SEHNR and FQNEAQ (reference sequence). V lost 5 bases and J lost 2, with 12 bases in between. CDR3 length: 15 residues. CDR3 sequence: CASSRIQGNTGELFF. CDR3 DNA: TGTGCCAGCAGCCGAATACAGGGAAACACCGGGGAGCTGTTTTTT.

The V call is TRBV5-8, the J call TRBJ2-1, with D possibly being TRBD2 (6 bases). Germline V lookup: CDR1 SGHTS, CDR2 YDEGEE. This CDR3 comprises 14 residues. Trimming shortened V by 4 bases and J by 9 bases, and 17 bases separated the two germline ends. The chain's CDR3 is CASSISGPRSEQFF. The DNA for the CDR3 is TGTGCCAGCAGCATTAGCGGTCCCCGGAGTGAGCAGTTCTTC. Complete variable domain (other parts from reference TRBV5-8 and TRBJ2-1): EAGVTQSPTHLIKTRGQQATLRCSPISGHTSVYWYQQALGLGLQFLLWYDEGEERNRGNFPPRFSGRQFPNYSSELNVNALELEDSALYLCASSISGPRSEQFFGPGTRLTVL.

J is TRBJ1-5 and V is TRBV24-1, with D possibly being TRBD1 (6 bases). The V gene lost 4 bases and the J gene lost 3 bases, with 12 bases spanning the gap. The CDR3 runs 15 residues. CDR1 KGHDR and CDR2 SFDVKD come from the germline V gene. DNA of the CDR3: TGTGCCACCAGTGACGGGGGGACAACCAATCAGCCCCAGCATTTT. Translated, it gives CATSDGGTTNQPQHF.

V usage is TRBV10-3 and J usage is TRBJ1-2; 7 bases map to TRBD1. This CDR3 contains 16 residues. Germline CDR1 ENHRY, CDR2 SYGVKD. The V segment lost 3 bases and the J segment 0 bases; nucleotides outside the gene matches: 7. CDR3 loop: CAISEIQGGSNYGYTF. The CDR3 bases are TGTGCCATCAGTGAAATTCAGGGGGGCTCTAACTATGGCTACACCTTC.

For the CDR3, the DNA is TGCGCCAGCAGCCGGACTAGCGGGAGCTACGAGCAGTACTTC. Its translation: CASSRTSGSYEQYF. The chain is built from TRBV5-1 and TRBJ2-7; 13 bases are shared with TRBD2. Germline CDR1 SGHRS, CDR2 YFSETQ. This CDR3 has 14 amino acids. The V segment lost 4 bases and the J segment 3 bases; nucleotides outside the gene matches: 1.

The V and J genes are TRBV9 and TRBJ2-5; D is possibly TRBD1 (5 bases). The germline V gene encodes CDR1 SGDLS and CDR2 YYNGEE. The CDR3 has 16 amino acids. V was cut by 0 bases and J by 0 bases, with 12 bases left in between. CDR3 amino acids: CASSVAESGYQETQYF. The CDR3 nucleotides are TGTGCCAGCAGCGTAGCTGAGTCAGGGTACCAAGAGACCCAGTACTTC.

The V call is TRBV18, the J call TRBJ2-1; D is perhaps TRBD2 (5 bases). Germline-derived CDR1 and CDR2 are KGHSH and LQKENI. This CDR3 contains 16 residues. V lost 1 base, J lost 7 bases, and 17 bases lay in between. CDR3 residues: CASSPRGGNPWNEQFF. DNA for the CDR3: TGTGCCAGCTCACCACGAGGAGGCAACCCCTGGAATGAGCAGTTCTTC.

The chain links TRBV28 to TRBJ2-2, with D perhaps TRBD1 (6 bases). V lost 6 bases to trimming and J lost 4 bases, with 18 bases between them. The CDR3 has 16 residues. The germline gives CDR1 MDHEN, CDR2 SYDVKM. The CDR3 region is CASSLSRGPRTGELFF. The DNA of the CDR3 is TGTGCCAGCAGCCTTTCCAGGGGCCCCCGCACCGGGGAGCTGTTTTTT.

The CDR3 DNA is TGTGCCAGCAGCCCTGGACTAGCGGGGGGCCGGGATGAGCAGTTCTTC. Its translation is CASSPGLAGGRDEQFF. The rearrangement joins TRBV9 to TRBJ2-1, with 14 nucleotides matching TRBD2. Trimming cost V 4 bases and J 8 bases; bases outside gene matches: 8. Germline lookup yields CDR1 SGDLS and CDR2 YYNGEE. The CDR3 length is 16 residues.

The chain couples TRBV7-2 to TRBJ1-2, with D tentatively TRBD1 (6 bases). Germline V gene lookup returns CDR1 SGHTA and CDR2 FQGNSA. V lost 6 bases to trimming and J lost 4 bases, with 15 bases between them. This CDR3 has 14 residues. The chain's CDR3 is CASSFDRPVYGYTF. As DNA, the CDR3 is TGTGCCAGCAGTTTTGACAGGCCCGTCTATGGCTACACCTTC.

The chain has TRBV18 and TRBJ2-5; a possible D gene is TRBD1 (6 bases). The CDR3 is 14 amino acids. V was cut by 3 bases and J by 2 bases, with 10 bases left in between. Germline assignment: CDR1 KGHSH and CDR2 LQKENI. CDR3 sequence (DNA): TGTGCCAGCTCACCTTTACAGGGACAAGAGACCCAGTACTTC. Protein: CASSPLQGQETQYF.

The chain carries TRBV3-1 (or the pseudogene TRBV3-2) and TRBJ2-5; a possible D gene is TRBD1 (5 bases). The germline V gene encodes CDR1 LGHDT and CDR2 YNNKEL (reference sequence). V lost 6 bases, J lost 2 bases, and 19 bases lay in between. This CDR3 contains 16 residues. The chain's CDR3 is CASSDADIALQETQYF. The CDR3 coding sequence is TGTGCCAGCAGTGACGCGGACATCGCCTTACAAGAGACCCAGTACTTC.

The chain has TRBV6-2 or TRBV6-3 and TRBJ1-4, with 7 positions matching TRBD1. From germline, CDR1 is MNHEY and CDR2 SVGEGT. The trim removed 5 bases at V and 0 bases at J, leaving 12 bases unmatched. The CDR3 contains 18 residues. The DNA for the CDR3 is TGTGCCAGCAGTGCCCGGGACAGAGTGATTGCAACTAATGAAAAACTGTTTTTT. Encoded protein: CASSARDRVIATNEKLFF.

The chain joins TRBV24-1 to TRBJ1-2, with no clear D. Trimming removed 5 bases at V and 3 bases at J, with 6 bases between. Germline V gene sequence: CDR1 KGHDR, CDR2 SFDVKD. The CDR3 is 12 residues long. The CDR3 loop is CATSAGDYGYTF. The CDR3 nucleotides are TGTGCCACCAGTGCAGGCGACTATGGCTACACCTTC.

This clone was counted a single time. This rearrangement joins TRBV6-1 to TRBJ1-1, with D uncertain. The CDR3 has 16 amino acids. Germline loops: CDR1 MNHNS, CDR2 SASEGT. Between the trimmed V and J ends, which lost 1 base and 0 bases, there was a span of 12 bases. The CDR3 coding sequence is TGTGCCAGCAGTGAAGGTCGAGGACTGTTGAACACTGAAGCTTTCTTT. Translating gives CASSEGRGLLNTEAFF.

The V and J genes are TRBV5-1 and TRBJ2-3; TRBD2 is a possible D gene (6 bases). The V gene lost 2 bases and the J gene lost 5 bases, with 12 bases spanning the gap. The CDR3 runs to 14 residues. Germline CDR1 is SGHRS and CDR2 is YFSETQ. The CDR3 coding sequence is TGCGCCAGCAGCTTTAGGCTAGCGCTAGATACGCAGTATTTT. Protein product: CASSFRLALDTQYF.

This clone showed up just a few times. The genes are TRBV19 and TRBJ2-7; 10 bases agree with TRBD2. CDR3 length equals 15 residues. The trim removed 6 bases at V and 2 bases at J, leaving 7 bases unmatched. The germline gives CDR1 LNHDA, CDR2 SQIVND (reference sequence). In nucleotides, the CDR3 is TGTGCCAGTAGCATGGTCACTAGCGGGACCTACGAGCAGTACTTC. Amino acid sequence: CASSMVTSGTYEQYF. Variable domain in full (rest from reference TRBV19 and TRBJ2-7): DGGITQSPKYLFRKEGQNVTLSCEQNLNHDAMYWYRQDPGQGLRLIYYSQIVNDFQKGDIAEGYSVSREKKESFPLTVTSAQKNPTAFYLCASSMVTSGTYEQYFGPGTRLTVT.